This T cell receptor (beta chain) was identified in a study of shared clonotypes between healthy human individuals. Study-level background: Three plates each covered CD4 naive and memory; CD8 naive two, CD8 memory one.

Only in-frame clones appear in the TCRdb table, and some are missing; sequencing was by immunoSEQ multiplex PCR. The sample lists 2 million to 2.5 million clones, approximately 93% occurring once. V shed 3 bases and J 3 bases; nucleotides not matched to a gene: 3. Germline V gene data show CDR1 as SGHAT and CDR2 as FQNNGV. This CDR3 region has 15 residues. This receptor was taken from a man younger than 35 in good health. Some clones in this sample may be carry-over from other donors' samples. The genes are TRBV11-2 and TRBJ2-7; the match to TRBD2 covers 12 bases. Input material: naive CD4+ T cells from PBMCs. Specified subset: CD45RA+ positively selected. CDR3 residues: CASSLPTSGSYEQYF. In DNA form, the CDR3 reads TGTGCCAGCAGCTTGCCGACTAGCGGGAGCTACGAGCAGTACTTC.